Listed below are T cell receptor beta chains from one sample, sequenced in a study of blood T cell repertoires in COVID-19. The assay was immunoSEQ multiplex PCR, and TCRdb's table has in-frame clones only and misses some. The sample has roughly 60,000 clones, about 80% seen once. Sequences were obtained from peripheral blood. The source of these receptors is a middle-aged man with COVID-19, enrolled during active disease. CDR3s include the opening cysteine and the closing phenylalanine or tryptophan. The order of the fields is J gene, V gene, D gene, clone size, CDR3 protein, CDR3 DNA. The D gene is left open where the match is weak. A row's size may be missing; if present it is once, few, many or a size class.

J gene: TRBJ2-7
V gene: TRBV27
D gene: TRBD2
clone size: .
CDR3 protein: CASSISAGGSSYEQYF
CDR3 DNA: TGTGCCAGCAGTATTTCGGCGGGAGGCTCCTCCTACGAGCAGTACTTC

J gene: TRBJ1-5
V gene: TRBV4-1
D gene: .
clone size: .
CDR3 protein: CASSQVNLVGGNQPQHF
CDR3 DNA: TGCGCCAGCAGCCAAGTTAATTTGGTGGGCGGCAATCAGCCCCAGCATTTT

J gene: TRBJ2-1
V gene: TRBV27
D gene: TRBD2
clone size: .
CDR3 protein: CASSLFPGGPHEQFF
CDR3 DNA: TGTGCCAGCAGTTTATTCCCGGGAGGGCCCCATGAGCAGTTCTTC

J gene: TRBJ2-1
V gene: TRBV7-6
D gene: TRBD2
clone size: .
CDR3 protein: CASSLRLAGGPGNEQFF
CDR3 DNA: TGTGCCAGCAGCTTAAGGCTAGCGGGAGGGCCTGGAAATGAGCAGTTCTTC

J gene: TRBJ2-1
V gene: TRBV28
D gene: .
clone size: once
CDR3 protein: CASSLLSADNEQFF
CDR3 DNA: TGTGCCAGCAGTCTACTTAGCGCCGACAATGAGCAGTTCTTC

J gene: TRBJ1-3
V gene: TRBV11-2
D gene: TRBD1
clone size: .
CDR3 protein: CASSQDRGQGTIYF
CDR3 DNA: TGTGCCAGCAGCCAGGACAGGGGGCAGGGCACCATATATTTT

J gene: TRBJ2-3
V gene: TRBV11-3
D gene: TRBD2
clone size: .
CDR3 protein: CASSFGLADTDTQYF
CDR3 DNA: TGTGCCAGCAGCTTCGGGCTAGCGGACACAGATACGCAGTATTTT

J gene: TRBJ1-1
V gene: TRBV19
D gene: .
clone size: .
CDR3 protein: CASTRRGMNTEAFF
CDR3 DNA: TGTGCCAGTACCCGAAGGGGAATGAACACTGAAGCTTTCTTT

J gene: TRBJ2-7
V gene: TRBV11-2
D gene: .
clone size: .
CDR3 protein: CASSLDSVYEQYF
CDR3 DNA: TGTGCCAGCAGCTTAGATTCGGTCTACGAGCAGTACTTC

J gene: TRBJ2-7
V gene: TRBV4-1
D gene: TRBD1
clone size: .
CDR3 protein: CASSRGGIRQGTDEQYF
CDR3 DNA: TGCGCCAGCAGCCGAGGAGGGATCCGACAGGGGACCGACGAGCAGTACTTC

J gene: TRBJ1-1
V gene: TRBV2
D gene: .
clone size: .
CDR3 protein: CASSLRQETNTEAFF
CDR3 DNA: TGTGCCAGCAGTTTAAGACAGGAGACGAACACTGAAGCTTTCTTT

J gene: TRBJ2-1
V gene: TRBV30
D gene: TRBD2
clone size: .
CDR3 protein: CAWSVPGLAKVEQFF
CDR3 DNA: TGTGCCTGGAGTGTACCGGGACTAGCTAAGGTTGAGCAGTTCTTC

J gene: TRBJ2-2
V gene: TRBV2
D gene: TRBD1
clone size: .
CDR3 protein: CASSLRDRVDTGELFF
CDR3 DNA: TGTGCCAGCAGTCTCCGGGACAGGGTGGACACCGGGGAGCTGTTTTTT

J gene: TRBJ2-7
V gene: TRBV6-2/TRBV6-3
D gene: .
clone size: .
CDR3 protein: CASSYPGGGEQYF
CDR3 DNA: TGTGCCAGCAGTTACCCAGGGGGAGGCGAGCAGTACTTC

J gene: TRBJ1-2
V gene: TRBV29-1
D gene: .
clone size: .
CDR3 protein: CSVGAGSYGYTF
CDR3 DNA: TGCAGCGTTGGGGCCGGCAGCTATGGCTACACCTTC

J gene: TRBJ2-5
V gene: TRBV27
D gene: TRBD1
clone size: .
CDR3 protein: CASSNRGQETQYF
CDR3 DNA: TGTGCCAGCAGCAACAGGGGGCAAGAGACCCAGTACTTC

J gene: TRBJ1-3
V gene: TRBV30
D gene: TRBD1
clone size: .
CDR3 protein: CAWSGDRVGTGNTIYF
CDR3 DNA: TGTGCCTGGAGTGGAGACAGGGTAGGGACTGGAAACACCATATATTTT

J gene: TRBJ2-7
V gene: TRBV11-2
D gene: .
clone size: .
CDR3 protein: CASRMGSAYEQYF
CDR3 DNA: TGTGCCAGCAGGATGGGTAGCGCCTACGAGCAGTACTTC

J gene: TRBJ1-1
V gene: TRBV11-1
D gene: .
clone size: .
CDR3 protein: CASSSLQSEVSEAFF
CDR3 DNA: TGTGCCAGCAGCTCACTACAAAGCGAGGTGTCTGAAGCTTTCTTT

J gene: TRBJ2-3
V gene: TRBV5-4
D gene: TRBD2
clone size: .
CDR3 protein: CASSLDAGGLYTQYF
CDR3 DNA: TGTGCCAGCAGCTTGGATGCGGGAGGGCTGTATACGCAGTATTTT

J gene: TRBJ2-7
V gene: TRBV6-5
D gene: .
clone size: .
CDR3 protein: CASSWAATYEQYF
CDR3 DNA: TGTGCCAGCAGTTGGGCAGCCACCTACGAGCAGTACTTC

J gene: TRBJ2-7
V gene: TRBV30
D gene: .
clone size: .
CDR3 protein: CAWGHSGAYEQYF
CDR3 DNA: TGTGCCTGGGGGCATAGCGGAGCCTACGAGCAGTACTTC

J gene: TRBJ2-7
V gene: TRBV6-6
D gene: TRBD1
clone size: .
CDR3 protein: CASRPGQGRDEQYF
CDR3 DNA: TGTGCCAGCAGACCAGGACAGGGTAGGGACGAGCAGTACTTC

J gene: TRBJ1-2
V gene: TRBV5-4
D gene: TRBD1
clone size: .
CDR3 protein: CASSLEGTGFGYTF
CDR3 DNA: TGTGCCAGCAGCTTGGAGGGGACAGGGTTTGGCTACACCTTC

J gene: TRBJ2-5
V gene: TRBV24-1
D gene: TRBD2
clone size: .
CDR3 protein: CATSDRSGRAGETQYF
CDR3 DNA: TGTGCCACCAGTGATCGGAGCGGGAGGGCCGGTGAGACCCAGTACTTC

J gene: TRBJ2-3
V gene: TRBV7-3
D gene: TRBD2
clone size: .
CDR3 protein: CASSLTSGGDTQYF
CDR3 DNA: TGTGCCAGCAGCTTGACTAGCGGTGGGGATACGCAGTATTTT

J gene: TRBJ2-1
V gene: TRBV14
D gene: TRBD2
clone size: .
CDR3 protein: CASSQDLALAPHNEQFF
CDR3 DNA: TGTGCCAGCAGCCAAGATCTAGCACTAGCGCCCCACAATGAGCAGTTCTTC

J gene: TRBJ2-3
V gene: TRBV12-3/TRBV12-4
D gene: .
clone size: .
CDR3 protein: CATERSTDTQYF
CDR3 DNA: TGTGCCACCGAGCGGTCCACAGATACGCAGTATTTT

J gene: TRBJ2-5
V gene: TRBV6-5
D gene: .
clone size: .
CDR3 protein: CASSHRDRRETQYF
CDR3 DNA: TGTGCCAGCAGTCACCGCGACCGGCGGGAGACCCAGTACTTC

J gene: TRBJ1-1
V gene: TRBV5-1
D gene: .
clone size: many
CDR3 protein: CASRRQEETEAFF
CDR3 DNA: TGCGCCAGCAGAAGGCAGGAGGAAACTGAAGCTTTCTTT

J gene: TRBJ2-3
V gene: TRBV4-2
D gene: .
clone size: .
CDR3 protein: CASSQPGAGSDTQYF
CDR3 DNA: TGTGCCAGCAGCCAGCCCGGAGCGGGTTCAGATACGCAGTATTTT

J gene: TRBJ2-5
V gene: TRBV7-2
D gene: TRBD2
clone size: .
CDR3 protein: CASSLTGGGYQETQYF
CDR3 DNA: TGTGCCAGCAGCTTAACGGGAGGAGGGTACCAAGAGACCCAGTACTTC

J gene: TRBJ1-1
V gene: TRBV7-9
D gene: TRBD1
clone size: .
CDR3 protein: CASSRTGTEAFF
CDR3 DNA: TGTGCCAGCAGCCGGACAGGAACTGAAGCTTTCTTT

J gene: TRBJ1-2
V gene: TRBV19
D gene: .
clone size: .
CDR3 protein: CASSQSPGVNYGYTF
CDR3 DNA: TGTGCCAGTAGTCAAAGTCCAGGGGTTAACTATGGCTACACCTTC

J gene: TRBJ1-6
V gene: TRBV7-9
D gene: .
clone size: .
CDR3 protein: CASSSSRDSPLHF
CDR3 DNA: TGTGCCAGCAGCTCGAGCAGGGATTCACCCCTCCACTTT

J gene: TRBJ2-2
V gene: TRBV11-3
D gene: .
clone size: .
CDR3 protein: CASSLTPDTGELFF
CDR3 DNA: TGTGCCAGCAGCTTAACCCCGGACACCGGGGAGCTGTTTTTT

J gene: TRBJ2-1
V gene: TRBV15
D gene: .
clone size: .
CDR3 protein: CATSRGGSSEHNEQFF
CDR3 DNA: TGTGCCACCAGCAGAGGTGGGAGCTCGGAACACAATGAGCAGTTCTTC

J gene: TRBJ2-7
V gene: TRBV2
D gene: .
clone size: .
CDR3 protein: CASLRDGSSYEQYF
CDR3 DNA: TGTGCCAGCCTCCGGGACGGGAGCTCCTACGAGCAGTACTTC

J gene: TRBJ2-6
V gene: TRBV15
D gene: .
clone size: few
CDR3 protein: CATSRVESGANVLTF
CDR3 DNA: TGTGCCACCAGCAGAGTGGAGTCTGGGGCCAACGTCCTGACTTTC

J gene: TRBJ2-3
V gene: TRBV5-1
D gene: TRBD2
clone size: .
CDR3 protein: CASSLAGTSGRVSTDTQYF
CDR3 DNA: TGCGCCAGCAGCTTGGCCGGGACTAGCGGGAGAGTTAGCACAGATACGCAGTATTTT

J gene: TRBJ2-7
V gene: TRBV5-4
D gene: TRBD1
clone size: .
CDR3 protein: CASSPGTAYEQYF
CDR3 DNA: TGTGCCAGCAGCCCCGGGACAGCCTACGAGCAGTACTTC